The 2 T cell receptor beta chains listed next were all sequenced from one sample in a study of OX40 agonist ivuxolimab in advanced cancers. TCRdb's copy holds only in-frame clones and misses some; the assay was immunoSEQ multiplex PCR. The sample includes around 100,000 clones, approximately 89% of them seen just once. The sample was CD4+ or CD8+ T cells sorted from blood, taken in a trial of the OX40 agonist ivuxolimab. The receptors come from an adult with an advanced solid tumor such as melanoma, head and neck, liver or kidney cancer.

The chain couples TRBV4-3 to TRBJ2-4; no firm D call. Germline assignment: CDR1 LGHNA and CDR2 YSLEER. Trimming took 1 base from V and 7 from J, leaving 8 bases between them. The CDR3 length is 13 residues. This CDR3 reads CASSQGGVNIQYF. The CDR3 DNA follows: TGCGCCAGCAGCCAAGGCGGAGTTAACATTCAGTACTTC.

J is TRBJ2-1 and V is TRBV11-2; TRBD2 matches at 14 bases. V was clipped by 5 bases and J by 6 bases; unmatched bases: 9. The CDR3 covers 17 residues. The germline V gene encodes CDR1 SGHAT and CDR2 FQNNGV. The CDR3 DNA follows: TGTGCCAGCAGCCAAACCACCGGGACTAGCGGGAGCAATGAGCAGTTCTTC. Protein product: CASSQTTGTSGSNEQFF. Supplemented by reference TRBV11-2 and TRBJ2-1, the full variable domain reads EAGVAQSPRYKIIEKRQSVAFWCNPISGHATLYWYQQILGQGPKLLIQFQNNGVVDDSQLPKDRFSAERLKGVDSTLKIQPAKLEDSAVYLCASSQTTGTSGSNEQFFGPGTRLTVL.